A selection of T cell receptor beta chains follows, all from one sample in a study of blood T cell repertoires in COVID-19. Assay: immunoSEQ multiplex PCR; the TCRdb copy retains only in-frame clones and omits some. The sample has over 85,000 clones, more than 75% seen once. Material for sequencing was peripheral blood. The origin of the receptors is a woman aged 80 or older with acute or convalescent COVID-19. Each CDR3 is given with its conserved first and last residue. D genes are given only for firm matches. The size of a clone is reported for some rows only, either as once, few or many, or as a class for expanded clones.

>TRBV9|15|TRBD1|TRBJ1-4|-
CASSPQGTGYEKLFF
TGTGCCAGCAGCCCCCAAGGGACAGGGTACGAAAAACTGTTTTTT
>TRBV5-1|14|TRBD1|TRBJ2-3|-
CASSPGQGPDTQYF
TGCGCCAGCAGCCCGGGACAGGGTCCAGATACGCAGTATTTT
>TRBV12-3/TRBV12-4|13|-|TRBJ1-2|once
CASMYLRGSGYTF
TGTGCCAGCATGTATTTAAGGGGTTCTGGCTACACCTTC
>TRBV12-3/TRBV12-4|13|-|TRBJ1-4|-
CASRYTEGEKLFF
TGTGCCAGCAGGTACACGGAGGGGGAAAAACTGTTTTTT
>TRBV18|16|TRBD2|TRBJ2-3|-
CASSFRTSGSTDTQYF
TGTGCCAGCTCATTTCGGACTAGCGGGAGTACAGATACGCAGTATTTT
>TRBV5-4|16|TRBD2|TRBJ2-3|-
CASSLVAGGRTDTQYF
TGTGCCAGCAGCTTAGTAGCGGGGGGGCGCACAGATACGCAGTATTTT
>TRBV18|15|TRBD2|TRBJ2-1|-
CASSPKRESGNEQFF
TGTGCCAGCTCTCCAAAGCGGGAGTCGGGGAATGAGCAGTTCTTC
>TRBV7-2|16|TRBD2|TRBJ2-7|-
CASSLAWGGGAKEQYF
TGTGCCAGCAGCTTAGCGTGGGGCGGGGGGGCGAAAGAGCAGTACTTC
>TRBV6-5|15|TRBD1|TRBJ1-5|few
CASSSSRGGRQPQHF
TGTGCCAGCAGTTCCTCCAGAGGGGGCCGCCAGCCCCAGCATTTT
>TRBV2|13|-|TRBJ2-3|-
CASRRGYGDTQYF
TGTGCCAGCAGACGGGGGTATGGAGATACGCAGTATTTT
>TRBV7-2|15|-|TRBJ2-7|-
CASSDRRLSSYEQYF
TGTGCCAGCAGCGACAGGCGACTAAGCTCCTACGAGCAGTACTTC
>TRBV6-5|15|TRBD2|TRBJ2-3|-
CASRPSGGATDTQYF
TGTGCCAGCAGACCTAGCGGGGGGGCCACAGATACGCAGTATTTT
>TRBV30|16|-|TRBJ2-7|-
CAWSVRIGLGADEQYF
TGTGCCTGGAGTGTAAGGATCGGTCTAGGGGCCGACGAGCAGTACTTC
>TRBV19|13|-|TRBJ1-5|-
CASIGQAGQPQHF
TGTGCCAGTATAGGGCAGGCGGGTCAGCCCCAGCATTTT
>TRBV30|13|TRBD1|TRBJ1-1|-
CAWSAGQGQEAFF
TGTGCCTGGAGTGCCGGACAGGGGCAAGAAGCTTTCTTT
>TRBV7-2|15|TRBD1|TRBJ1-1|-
CASRPQGGGVSEAFF
TGTGCCAGCAGACCCCAGGGGGGCGGGGTATCTGAAGCTTTCTTT
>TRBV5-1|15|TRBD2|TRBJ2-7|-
CASSQLAGKGYEQYF
TGCGCCAGCAGCCAACTAGCGGGTAAAGGGTACGAGCAGTACTTC
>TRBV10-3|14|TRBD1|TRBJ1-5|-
CAISDGTGLQPQHF
TGTGCCATCAGTGATGGGACAGGGCTTCAGCCCCAGCATTTT
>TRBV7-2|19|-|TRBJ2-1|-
CASSLKRGQPGTTTGEQFF
TGTGCCAGCAGCCTAAAACGGGGGCAGCCCGGGACTACGACGGGTGAGCAGTTCTTC
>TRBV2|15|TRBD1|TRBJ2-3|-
CASRGQGAPGDTQYF
TGTGCCAGCAGGGGACAGGGGGCGCCGGGAGATACGCAGTATTTT
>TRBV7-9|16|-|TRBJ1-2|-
CASSLARGGGLDGYTF
TGTGCCAGCAGCTTAGCTCGGGGGGGCGGATTGGATGGCTACACCTTC
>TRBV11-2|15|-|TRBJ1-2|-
CASSLRGTGIYGHTF
TGTGCCAGCAGCTTAAGAGGTACAGGGATCTATGGCCACACCTTC
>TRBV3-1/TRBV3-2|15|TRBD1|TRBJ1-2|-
CASSPRAGGYYGYTF
TGTGCCAGCAGCCCGAGGGCAGGGGGCTACTATGGCTACACCTTC
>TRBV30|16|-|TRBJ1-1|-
CAWSARQAILNTEAFF
TGTGCCTGGAGTGCCCGACAGGCGATCCTGAACACTGAAGCTTTCTTT
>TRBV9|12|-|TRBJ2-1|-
CASSVGGGEQFF
TGTGCCAGCAGCGTAGGAGGGGGTGAGCAGTTCTTC
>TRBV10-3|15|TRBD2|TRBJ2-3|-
CAISESRTSGGTQYF
TGTGCCATCAGTGAGTCTCGGACTAGCGGGGGAACGCAGTATTTT
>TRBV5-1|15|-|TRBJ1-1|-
CASSRSGTVNTEAFF
TGCGCCAGCAGCAGGTCCGGAACAGTGAACACTGAAGCTTTCTTT
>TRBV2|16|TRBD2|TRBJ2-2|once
CASGGTSGGYTGELFF
TGTGCCAGCGGGGGGACTAGCGGGGGCTACACCGGGGAGCTGTTTTTT
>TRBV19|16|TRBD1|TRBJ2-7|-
CASSKRGGTGNYEQYF
TGTGCCAGTAGTAAACGAGGAGGGACAGGGAACTACGAGCAGTACTTC
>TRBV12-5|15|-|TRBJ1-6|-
CASGPDSSYNSPLHF
TGTGCTAGTGGTCCGGACAGCTCCTATAATTCACCCCTCCACTTT
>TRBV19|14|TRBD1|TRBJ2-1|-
CASSAAGGGGEQFF
TGTGCCAGTAGTGCTGCAGGGGGCGGAGGTGAGCAGTTCTTC
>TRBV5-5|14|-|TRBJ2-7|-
CASSLYETAYEQYF
TGTGCCAGCAGCTTGTACGAGACAGCCTACGAGCAGTACTTC
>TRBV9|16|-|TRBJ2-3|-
CASSGVSRDSRDTQYF
TGTGCCAGCAGCGGCGTCTCGCGGGACTCCCGAGATACGCAGTATTTT
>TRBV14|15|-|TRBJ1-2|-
CASSQVAGWNYGYTF
TGTGCCAGCAGCCAAGTTGCAGGGTGGAACTATGGCTACACCTTC
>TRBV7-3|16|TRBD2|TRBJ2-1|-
CASSSPGLAGNNEQFF
TGTGCCAGCAGCTCCCCAGGACTAGCGGGGAACAATGAGCAGTTCTTC
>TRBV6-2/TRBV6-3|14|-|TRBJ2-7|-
CASSRLGQTYEQYF
TGTGCCAGCAGTAGACTAGGTCAGACCTACGAGCAGTACTTC
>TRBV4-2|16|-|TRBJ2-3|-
CASSRSGSGSTDTQYF
TGTGCCAGCAGCCGCTCTGGAAGCGGGAGCACAGATACGCAGTATTTT
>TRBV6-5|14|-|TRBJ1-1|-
CASSYSAANTEAFF
TGTGCCAGCAGTTACTCGGCGGCGAACACTGAAGCTTTCTTT
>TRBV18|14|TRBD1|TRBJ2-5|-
CASSHGTGRETQYF
TGTGCCAGCTCCCACGGGACAGGGAGAGAGACCCAGTACTTC
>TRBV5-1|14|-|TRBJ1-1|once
CASSLASRSAEAFF
TGCGCCAGCAGCTTGGCCTCTAGGAGCGCCGAAGCTTTCTTT
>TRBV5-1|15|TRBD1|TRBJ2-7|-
CASTRGPGGAGEQYF
TGCGCCAGCACCCGGGGGCCAGGGGGCGCGGGGGAGCAGTACTTC
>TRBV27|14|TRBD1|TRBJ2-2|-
CASRQGVVTGELFF
TGTGCCAGCAGACAGGGGGTAGTGACCGGGGAGCTGTTTTTT
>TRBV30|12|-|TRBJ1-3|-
CAWRFSGNTIYF
TGTGCCTGGCGGTTCTCTGGAAACACCATATATTTT
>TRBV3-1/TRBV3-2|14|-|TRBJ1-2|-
CASSRKTANYGYTF
TGTGCCAGCAGCCGAAAAACAGCCAACTATGGCTACACCTTC
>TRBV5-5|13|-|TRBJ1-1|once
CASSLGGRGEAFF
TGTGCCAGCAGCTTGGGGGGGCGCGGTGAAGCTTTCTTT
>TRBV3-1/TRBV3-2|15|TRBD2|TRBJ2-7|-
CASSPAGGPAYEQYF
TGTGCCAGCAGCCCCGCGGGGGGCCCTGCCTACGAGCAGTACTTC
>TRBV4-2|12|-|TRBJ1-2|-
CASSHQGNGYTF
TGTGCCAGCAGCCACCAGGGTAATGGCTACACCTTC
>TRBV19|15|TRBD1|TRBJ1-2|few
CASSIWKQGVDGYTF
TGTGCCAGTAGTATATGGAAACAGGGGGTGGATGGCTACACCTTC
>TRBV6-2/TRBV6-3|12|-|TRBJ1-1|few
CASSPSGAEAFF
TGTGCCAGCAGTCCCTCGGGGGCTGAAGCTTTCTTT
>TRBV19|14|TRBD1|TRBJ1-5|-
CASSVQGRDQPQHF
TGTGCCAGTAGTGTACAGGGGCGGGATCAGCCCCAGCATTTT
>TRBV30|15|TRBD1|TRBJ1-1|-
CACRDRGVGNTEAFF
TGTGCCTGCAGGGACAGGGGGGTGGGGAACACTGAAGCTTTCTTT
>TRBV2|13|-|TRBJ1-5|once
CASRDGGNQPQHF
TGTGCCAGCAGGGACGGGGGGAATCAGCCCCAGCATTTT